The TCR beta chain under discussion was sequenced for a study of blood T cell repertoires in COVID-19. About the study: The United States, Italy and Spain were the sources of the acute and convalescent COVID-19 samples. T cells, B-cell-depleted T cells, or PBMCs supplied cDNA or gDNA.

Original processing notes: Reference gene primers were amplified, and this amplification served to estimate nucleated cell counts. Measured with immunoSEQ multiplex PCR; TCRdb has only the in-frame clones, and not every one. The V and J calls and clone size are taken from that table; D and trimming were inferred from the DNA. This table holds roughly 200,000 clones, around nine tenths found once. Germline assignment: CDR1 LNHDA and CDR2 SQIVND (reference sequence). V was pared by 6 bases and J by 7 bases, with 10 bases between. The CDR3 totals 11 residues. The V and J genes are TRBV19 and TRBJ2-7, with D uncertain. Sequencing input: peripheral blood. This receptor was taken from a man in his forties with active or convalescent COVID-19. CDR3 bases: TGTGCCAGTAGATTCGGCGGAGAGCAGTACTTC. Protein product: CASRFGGEQYF.